The rows below give T cell receptor beta chains drawn from one sample of a study of T cell clonotyping in hematopoietic cell transplantation. Sequencing was performed with immunoSEQ multiplex PCR; in TCRdb, only in-frame clones are kept and a portion is missing. Of about 36,000 clones in the sample, about 90% were seen once. The sequenced material came from peripheral blood mononuclear cells. The receptors shown here come from a woman aged 40 to 50 in good health. Some clones in this sample may be carry-over from other donors' samples. Both conserved end residues are part of each CDR3. The size entry is marked missing in some rows and otherwise reads once, few, many or a size class.

clone size,V gene,CDR3 protein
-,TRBV19,CASSIEGRSPYEQYF
few,TRBV7-3,CASSLGGRTSNEQFF
-,TRBV29-1,CSVGPEEQFF
-,TRBV7-2,CASSVTGYFNQPQHF
-,TRBV25-1,CASSDLRDLRVEQYF
-,TRBV5-1,CASSRTVNYSEAFF
few,TRBV6-5,CASLSRPGDGYTF
once,TRBV7-8,CASSLGLQSDEQFF
-,TRBV7-6,CASGRGPNTEAFF
-,TRBV2,CASRPRRLDNEQFF
-,TRBV7-2,CASSLEAGVGEQYF
-,TRBV5-1,CASIDQTYEQYF
-,TRBV28,CASSLIRQGVEEQYF
-,TRBV19,CASNQPGLNNEQFF
-,TRBV5-4,CASQPGLAVTNEQFF
-,TRBV6-1,CASGGQLNTEAFF
-,TRBV12-5,CASGLTGNNEQFF
-,TRBV7-3,CASSYLQGYSYEQYF
-,TRBV6-5,CASSYSRGGETQYF
-,TRBV29-1,CSAGIDSLGIYGYTF
-,TRBV7-3,CASSPSRGIQYF
few,TRBV28,CASDGRLNEQFF
once,TRBV10-3,CAIAQDDGTSPQHF
-,TRBV2,CASSRPFTDTQYF
-,TRBV7-2,CASSVGQISYEQYF
-,TRBV19,CASSIGPAGASGELFF
-,TRBV30,CAWSVPGQFYGYTF
-,TRBV7-2,CASSQERQETQYF
-,TRBV9,CASSIDSPGNTIYF
-,TRBV5-6,CASSLGLPDAEAFF
-,TRBV30,CAWSYGTGLSNEKLFF